This TCR beta chain was sequenced during a study of blood T cells in healthy people across ages. Background on the study: Per two T cells, about one barcoded beta molecule was captured through template switching.

Notes on this clonotype: Its antigen is not known.

The donors, aged about 6 to 95, were healthy Caucasians from Russia. Together with a sample-barcoded 5' primer, a J-beta primer mix was included in a second PCR lasting about 7 to 11 cycles. Via MiXCR, TCRdb re-called the 5' RACE reads, giving one row per CDR3 protein. Of 1.8 million or so distinct CDR3 sequences in the sample, about 39% are singletons; the top ten hold roughly 23%. Per germline, CDR1 MNHNY and CDR2 SVGAGI (reference sequence). The CDR3 runs to 17 residues. Deletions cut 6 bases from V and 7 bases from J, with 25 bases between. General observations from the study: The fall in TCR beta diversity per million T cells was roughly linear with age. A greater number of naive CD4+ cells and higher diversity distinguished long-lived donors from aged donors.

V and J are TRBV6-6 and TRBJ2-1, with TRBD1 as a possible D gene (5 bases). The sequencing sample was made of blood. The receptor was isolated from a human donor in good health. CDR3 nucleotide sequence: TGTGCCAGCAGCTCCTCGGTTGGGCAGGGTAGGAGTAATGAGCAGTTCTTC. It is translated as CASSSSVGQGRSNEQFF.